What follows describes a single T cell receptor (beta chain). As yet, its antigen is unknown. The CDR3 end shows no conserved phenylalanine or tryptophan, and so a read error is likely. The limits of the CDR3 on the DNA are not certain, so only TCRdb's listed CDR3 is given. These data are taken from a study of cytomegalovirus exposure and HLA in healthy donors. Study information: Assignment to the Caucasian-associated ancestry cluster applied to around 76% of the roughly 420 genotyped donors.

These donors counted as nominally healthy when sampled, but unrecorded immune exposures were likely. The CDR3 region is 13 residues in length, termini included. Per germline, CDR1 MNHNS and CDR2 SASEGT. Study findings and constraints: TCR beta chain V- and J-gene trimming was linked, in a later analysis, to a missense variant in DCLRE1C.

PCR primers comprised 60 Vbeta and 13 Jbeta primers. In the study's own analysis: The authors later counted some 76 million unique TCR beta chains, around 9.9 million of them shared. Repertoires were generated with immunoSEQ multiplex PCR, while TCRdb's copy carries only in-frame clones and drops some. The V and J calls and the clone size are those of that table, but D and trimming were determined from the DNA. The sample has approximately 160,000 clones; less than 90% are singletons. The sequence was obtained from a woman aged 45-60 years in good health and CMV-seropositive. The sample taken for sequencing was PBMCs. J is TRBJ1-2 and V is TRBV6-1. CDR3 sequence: CASSPRRAGAWVV.